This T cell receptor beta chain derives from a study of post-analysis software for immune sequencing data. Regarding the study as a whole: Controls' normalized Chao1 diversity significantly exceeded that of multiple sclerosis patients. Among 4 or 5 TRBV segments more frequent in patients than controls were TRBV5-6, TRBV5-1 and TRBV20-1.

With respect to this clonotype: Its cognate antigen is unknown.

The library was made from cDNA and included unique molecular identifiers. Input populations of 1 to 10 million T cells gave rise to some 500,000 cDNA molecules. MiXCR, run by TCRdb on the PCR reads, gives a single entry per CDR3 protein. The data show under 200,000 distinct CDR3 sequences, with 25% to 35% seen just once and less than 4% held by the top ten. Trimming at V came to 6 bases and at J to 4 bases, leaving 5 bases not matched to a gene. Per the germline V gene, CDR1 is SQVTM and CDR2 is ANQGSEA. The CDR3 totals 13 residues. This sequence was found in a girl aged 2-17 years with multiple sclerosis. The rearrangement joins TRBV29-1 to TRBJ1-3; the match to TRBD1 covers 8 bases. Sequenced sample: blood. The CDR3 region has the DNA TGCAGCGTCTACAGGGGGTCAGGAAACACCATATATTTT. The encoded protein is CSVYRGSGNTIYF.